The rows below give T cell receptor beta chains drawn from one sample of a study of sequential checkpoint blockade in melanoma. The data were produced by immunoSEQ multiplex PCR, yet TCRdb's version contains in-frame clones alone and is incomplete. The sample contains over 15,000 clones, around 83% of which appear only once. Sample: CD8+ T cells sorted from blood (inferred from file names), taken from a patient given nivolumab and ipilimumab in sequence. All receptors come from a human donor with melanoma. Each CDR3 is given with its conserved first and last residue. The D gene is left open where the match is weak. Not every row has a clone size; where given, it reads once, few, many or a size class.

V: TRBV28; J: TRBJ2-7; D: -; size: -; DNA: TGTGCCAGCAGTTCCGTCCGAGAATCCTACGAGCAGTACTTC; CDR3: CASSSVRESYEQYF
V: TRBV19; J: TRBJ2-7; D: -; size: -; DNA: TGTGCCAGTAGTATTGCCCGGGACATCTCCTACGAGCAGTACTTC; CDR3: CASSIARDISYEQYF
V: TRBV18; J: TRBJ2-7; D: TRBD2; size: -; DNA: TGTGCCAGCTCACGACTAGCGAATAGCTCCTACGAGCAGTACTTC; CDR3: CASSRLANSSYEQYF
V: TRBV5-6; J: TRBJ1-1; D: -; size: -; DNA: TGTGCCAGCAGCTTGAGCGGGGCGGCTGAAGCTTTCTTT; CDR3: CASSLSGAAEAFF
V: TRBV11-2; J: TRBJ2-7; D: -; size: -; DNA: TGTGCCAGCAGCTATCAGGGTTACGAGCAGTACTTC; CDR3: CASSYQGYEQYF
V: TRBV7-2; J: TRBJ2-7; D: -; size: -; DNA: TGTGCCAGCAGCCCTCCTAGTCTCTACGAGCAGTACTTC; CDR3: CASSPPSLYEQYF
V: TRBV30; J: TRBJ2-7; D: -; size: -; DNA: TGTGCCTGGGCCGGGACTGGGAGCTCCTACGAGCAGTACTTC; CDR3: CAWAGTGSSYEQYF
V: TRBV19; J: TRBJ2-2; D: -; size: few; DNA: TGTGCCAGCCGTTTCGCCGGGGAGCTGTTTTTT; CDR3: CASRFAGELFF
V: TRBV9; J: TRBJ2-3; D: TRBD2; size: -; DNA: TGTGCCAGCAGCGTGGCGGGAGGGGGGGATACGCAGTATTTT; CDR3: CASSVAGGGDTQYF
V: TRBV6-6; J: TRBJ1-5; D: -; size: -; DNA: TGTGCCAGCAGTTTAGTCAATAGCAATCAGCCCCAGCATTTT; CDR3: CASSLVNSNQPQHF
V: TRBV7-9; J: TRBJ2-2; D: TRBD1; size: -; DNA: TGTGCCAGCAGGTGGACAGGGGCAGATACCGGGGAGCTGTTTTTT; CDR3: CASRWTGADTGELFF
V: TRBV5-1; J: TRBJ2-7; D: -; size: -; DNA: TGCGCCAGCAGCGGATGGGGGGAAAACTCCTACGAGCAGTACTTC; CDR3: CASSGWGENSYEQYF
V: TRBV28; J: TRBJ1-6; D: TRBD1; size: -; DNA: TGTGCCAGCAGTTTAAGGACAGGGAATTCACCCCTCCACTTT; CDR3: CASSLRTGNSPLHF
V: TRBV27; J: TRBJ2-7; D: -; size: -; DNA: TGTGCCAGCAGTCCCCCGAGCTACGAGCAGTACTTC; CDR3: CASSPPSYEQYF
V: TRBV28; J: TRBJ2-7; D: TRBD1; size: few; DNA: TGTGCCAGCAGTTACCCCGGGACAGGGTCATACGAGCAGTACTTC; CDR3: CASSYPGTGSYEQYF
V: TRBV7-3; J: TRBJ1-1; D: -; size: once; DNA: TGTGCCAGCAGCCGAACAGGGATGAACACTGAAGCTTTCTTT; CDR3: CASSRTGMNTEAFF
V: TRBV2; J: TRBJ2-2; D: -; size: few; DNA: TGTGCCAGAAGGACTCCTGACACCGGGGAGCTGTTTTTT; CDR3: CARRTPDTGELFF
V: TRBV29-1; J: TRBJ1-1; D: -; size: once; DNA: TGCAGCGTTGCTTACCGGGACGGGGGGCTTGAGAACACTGAAGCTTTCTTT; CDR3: CSVAYRDGGLENTEAFF
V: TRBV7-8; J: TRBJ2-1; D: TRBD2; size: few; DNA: TGTGCCAGCAGCTCACTAGCGGGGGGGCGGGATGAGCAGTTCTTC; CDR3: CASSSLAGGRDEQFF
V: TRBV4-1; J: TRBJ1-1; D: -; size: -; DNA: TGCGCCAGCAGCCAAGATGAGGGTGCCACTGAAGCTTTCTTT; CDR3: CASSQDEGATEAFF
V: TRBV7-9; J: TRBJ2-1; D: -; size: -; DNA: TGTGCCAGCAGCCCCGCGCTCTATGAGCAGTTCTTC; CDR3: CASSPALYEQFF
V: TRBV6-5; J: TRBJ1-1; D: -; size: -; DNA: TGTGCCAGCAGTTATAGGGGCGACATGAACACTGAAGCTTTCTTT; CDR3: CASSYRGDMNTEAFF
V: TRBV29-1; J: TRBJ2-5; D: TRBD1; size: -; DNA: TGCAGCGTTGAGATCACAGGGGAACAAGAGACCCAGTACTTC; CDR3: CSVEITGEQETQYF
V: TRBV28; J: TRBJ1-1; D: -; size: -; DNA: TGTGCCAGCAGTCTCCAGGGTAGTACTGAAGCTTTCTTT; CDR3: CASSLQGSTEAFF
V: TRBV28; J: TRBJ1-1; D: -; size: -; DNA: TGTGCCAGCAACTTCGACACAAACACTGAAGCTTTCTTT; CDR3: CASNFDTNTEAFF
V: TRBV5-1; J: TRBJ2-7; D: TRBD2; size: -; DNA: TGCGCCAGCAGCCTAGGACTAGCGGTGGGGTACGAGCAGTACTTC; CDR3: CASSLGLAVGYEQYF
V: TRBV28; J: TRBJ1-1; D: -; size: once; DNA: TGTGCCAGCAGTTTATCTCGCACTGAAGCTTTCTTT; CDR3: CASSLSRTEAFF
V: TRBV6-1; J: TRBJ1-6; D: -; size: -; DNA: TGTGCCAGCAGTGAGAGGGTGGAGTATAATTCACCCCTCCACTTT; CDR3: CASSERVEYNSPLHF
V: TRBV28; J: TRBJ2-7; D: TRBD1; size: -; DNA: TGTGCCAGCAGTTTATTAGGGGACAGATCCTACGAGCAGTACTTC; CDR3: CASSLLGDRSYEQYF
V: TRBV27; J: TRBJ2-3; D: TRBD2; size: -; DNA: TGTGCCAGCAGTCCCACTAGCGGGTGGAGCACAGATACGCAGTATTTT; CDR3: CASSPTSGWSTDTQYF